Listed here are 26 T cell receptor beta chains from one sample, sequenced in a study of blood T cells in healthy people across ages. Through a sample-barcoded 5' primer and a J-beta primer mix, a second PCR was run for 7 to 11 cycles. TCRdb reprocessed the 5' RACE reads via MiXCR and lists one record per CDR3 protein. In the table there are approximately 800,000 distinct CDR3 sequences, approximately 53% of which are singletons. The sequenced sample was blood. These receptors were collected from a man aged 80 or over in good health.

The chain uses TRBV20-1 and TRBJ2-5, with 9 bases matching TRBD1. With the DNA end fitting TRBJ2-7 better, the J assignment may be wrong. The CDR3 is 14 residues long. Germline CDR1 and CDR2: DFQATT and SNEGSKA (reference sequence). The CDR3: CSAEGTGIFYEQYF. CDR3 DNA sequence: TGCAGTGCGGAGGGGACAGGGATTTTCTACGAGCAGTACTTC.

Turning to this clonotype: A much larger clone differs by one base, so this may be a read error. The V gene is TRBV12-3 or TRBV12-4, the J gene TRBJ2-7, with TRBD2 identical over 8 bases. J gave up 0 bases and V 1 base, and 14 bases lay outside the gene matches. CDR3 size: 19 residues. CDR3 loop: CASSLGPAGDLSPSYEQYF. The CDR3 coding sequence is TGTGCCAGCAGTTTAGGGCCAGCGGGAGATTTATCCCCCTCCTACGAGCAGTACTTC.

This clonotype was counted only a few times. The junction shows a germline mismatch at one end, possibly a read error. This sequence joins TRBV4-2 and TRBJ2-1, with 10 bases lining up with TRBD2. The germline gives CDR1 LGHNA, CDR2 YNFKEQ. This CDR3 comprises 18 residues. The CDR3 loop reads CASNQEGTGTSVPHEQFF. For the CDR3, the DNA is TGTGCCAGCAACCAAGAAGGAACCGGGACTAGCGTCCCCCATGAGCAGTTCTTC.

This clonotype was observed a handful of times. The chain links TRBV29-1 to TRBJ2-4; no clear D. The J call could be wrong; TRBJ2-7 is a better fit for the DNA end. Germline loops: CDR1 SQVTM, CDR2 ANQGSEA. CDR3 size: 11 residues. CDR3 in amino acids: CSVESRYEQYF. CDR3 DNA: TGCAGCGTTGAATCTAGGTACGAGCAGTACTTC.

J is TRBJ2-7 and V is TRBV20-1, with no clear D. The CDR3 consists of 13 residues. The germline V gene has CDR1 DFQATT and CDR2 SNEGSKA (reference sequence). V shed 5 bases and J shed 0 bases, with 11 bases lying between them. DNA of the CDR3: TGCAGTGCTCGGGCAGTTTACTCCTACGAGCAGTACTTC. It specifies CSARAVYSYEQYF.

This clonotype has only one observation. The CDR3 DNA follows: TGCGCCAGCAGCTTACGGACAGGGAAGAATGAGCAGTTCTTC. This encodes CASSLRTGKNEQFF. The gene calls are TRBV5-1 and TRBJ2-1, with TRBD1 matching 8 bases. V was pared by 2 bases and J by 7 bases, with 5 bases of the junction left unmatched. The CDR3 runs to 14 residues. Per germline, CDR1 SGHRS and CDR2 YFSETQ.

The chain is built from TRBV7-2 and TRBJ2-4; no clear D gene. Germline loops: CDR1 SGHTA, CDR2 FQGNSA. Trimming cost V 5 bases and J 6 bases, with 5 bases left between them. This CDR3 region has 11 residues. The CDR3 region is CASSGRNIQYF. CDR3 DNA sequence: TGTGCCAGCAGCGGCAGAAACATTCAGTACTTC.

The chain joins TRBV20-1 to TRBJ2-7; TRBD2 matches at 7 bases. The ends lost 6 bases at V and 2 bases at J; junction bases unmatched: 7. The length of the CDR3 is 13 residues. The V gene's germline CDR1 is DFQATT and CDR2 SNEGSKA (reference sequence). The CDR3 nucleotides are TGCAGTGCGAGCGGGATGGTCCCCTACGAGCAGTACTTC. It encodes CSASGMVPYEQYF.

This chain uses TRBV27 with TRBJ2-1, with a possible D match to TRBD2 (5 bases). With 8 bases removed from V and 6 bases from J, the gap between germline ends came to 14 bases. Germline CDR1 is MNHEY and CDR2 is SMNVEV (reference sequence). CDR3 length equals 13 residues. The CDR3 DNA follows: TGTGCCAGCTACCCCCGGGGATTCAATGAGCAGTTCTTC. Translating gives CASYPRGFNEQFF.

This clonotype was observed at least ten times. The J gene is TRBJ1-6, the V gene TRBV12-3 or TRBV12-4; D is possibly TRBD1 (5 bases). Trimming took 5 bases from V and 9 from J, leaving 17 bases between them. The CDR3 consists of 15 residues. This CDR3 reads CASSRDLQPISPLHF. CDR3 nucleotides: TGTGCCAGCAGTCGGGACCTTCAGCCAATTTCACCCCTCCACTTT.

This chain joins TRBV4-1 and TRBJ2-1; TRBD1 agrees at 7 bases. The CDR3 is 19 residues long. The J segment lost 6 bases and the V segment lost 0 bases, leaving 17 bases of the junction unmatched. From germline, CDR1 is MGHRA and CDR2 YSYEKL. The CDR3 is CASSQEQGRQGYFGNEQFF. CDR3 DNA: TGCGCCAGCAGCCAAGAACAGGGCCGACAGGGATATTTCGGCAATGAGCAGTTCTTC.

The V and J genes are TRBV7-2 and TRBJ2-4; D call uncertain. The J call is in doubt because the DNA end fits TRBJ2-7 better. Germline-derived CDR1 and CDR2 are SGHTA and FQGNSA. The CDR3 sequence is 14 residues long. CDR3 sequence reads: CASSLGRMHYEQYF. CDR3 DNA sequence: TGTGCCAGCAGCTTAGGGCGGATGCACTACGAGCAGTACTTC.

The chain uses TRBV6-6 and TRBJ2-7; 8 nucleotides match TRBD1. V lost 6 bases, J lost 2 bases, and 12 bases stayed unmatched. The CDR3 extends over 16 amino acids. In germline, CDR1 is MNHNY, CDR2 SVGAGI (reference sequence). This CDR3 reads CASRGTSDRVPYEQYF. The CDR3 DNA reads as TGTGCCAGCAGGGGGACCTCGGACAGGGTTCCCTACGAGCAGTACTTC.

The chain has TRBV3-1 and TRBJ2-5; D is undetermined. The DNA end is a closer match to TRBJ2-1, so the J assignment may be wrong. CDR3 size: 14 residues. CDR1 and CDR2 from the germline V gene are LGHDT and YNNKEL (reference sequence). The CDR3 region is CASSQGFEKETQFF. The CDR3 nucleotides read TGTGCCAGCAGCCAAGGTTTCGAGAAAGAGACCCAGTTCTTC.

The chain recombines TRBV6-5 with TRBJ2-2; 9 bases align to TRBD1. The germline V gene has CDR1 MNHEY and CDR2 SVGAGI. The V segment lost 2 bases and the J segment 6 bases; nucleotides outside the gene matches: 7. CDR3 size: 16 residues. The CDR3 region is CASSYRDRVGSGELFF. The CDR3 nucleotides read TGTGCCAGCAGTTACCGGGACAGGGTGGGGTCCGGGGAGCTGTTTTTT.

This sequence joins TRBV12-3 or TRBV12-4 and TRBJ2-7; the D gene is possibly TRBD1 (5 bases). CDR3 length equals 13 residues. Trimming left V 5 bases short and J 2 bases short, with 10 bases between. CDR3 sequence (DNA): TGTGCCAGCAGTAACGGACACACCTACGAGCAGTACTTC. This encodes CASSNGHTYEQYF.

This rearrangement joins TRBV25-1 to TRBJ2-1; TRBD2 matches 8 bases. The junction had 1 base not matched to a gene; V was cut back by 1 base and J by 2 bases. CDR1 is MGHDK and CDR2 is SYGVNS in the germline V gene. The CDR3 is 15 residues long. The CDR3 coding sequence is TGTGCCAGCAGTGAATTGCGGGGGGCCTACAATGAGCAGTTCTTC. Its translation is CASSELRGAYNEQFF.

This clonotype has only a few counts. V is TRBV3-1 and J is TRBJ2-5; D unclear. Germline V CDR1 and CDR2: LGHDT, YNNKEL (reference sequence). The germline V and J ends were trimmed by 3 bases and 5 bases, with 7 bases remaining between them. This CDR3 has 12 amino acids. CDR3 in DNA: TGTGCCAGCAGCCACTCCTCGGAGACCCAGTACTTC. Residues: CASSHSSETQYF.

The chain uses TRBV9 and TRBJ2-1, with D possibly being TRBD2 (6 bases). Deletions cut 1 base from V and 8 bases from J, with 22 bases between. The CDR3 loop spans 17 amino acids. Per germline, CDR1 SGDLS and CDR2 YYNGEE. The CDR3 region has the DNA TGTGCCAGCAGCGTACGCCGGGGCGGCGGGGTGATGGATGAGCAGTTCTTC. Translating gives CASSVRRGGGVMDEQFF. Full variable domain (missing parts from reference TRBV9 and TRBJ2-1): DSGVTQTPKHLITATGQRVTLRCSPRSGDLSVYWYQQSLDQGLQFLIQYYNGEERAKGNILERFSAQQFPDLHSELNLSSLELGDSALYFCASSVRRGGGVMDEQFFGPGTRLTVL.

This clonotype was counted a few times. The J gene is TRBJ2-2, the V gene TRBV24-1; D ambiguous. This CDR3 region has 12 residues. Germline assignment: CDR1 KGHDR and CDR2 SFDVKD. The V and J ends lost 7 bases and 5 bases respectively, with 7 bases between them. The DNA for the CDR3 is TGTGCCACCAGCCCACGAACCGGGGAGCTGTTTTTT. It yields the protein CATSPRTGELFF.

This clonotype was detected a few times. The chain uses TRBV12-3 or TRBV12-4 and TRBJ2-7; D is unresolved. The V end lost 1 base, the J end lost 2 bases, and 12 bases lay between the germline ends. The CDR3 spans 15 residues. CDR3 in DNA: TGTGCCAGCAGTTTAGGCCTAGTGCCCACCTACGAGCAGTACTTC. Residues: CASSLGLVPTYEQYF.

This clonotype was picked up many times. The CDR3, as DNA: TGTGCCAGCAGCAAAGCTCGCTGGGACTTCACAGCCAACGTCCTGACTTTC. Translated, it gives CASSKARWDFTANVLTF. The gene calls are TRBV21-1 and TRBJ2-6; the D call of TRBD2 is as the table states it, not checked on the DNA. TRBV21-1 is classified as a pseudogene. The CDR3 has 17 residues.

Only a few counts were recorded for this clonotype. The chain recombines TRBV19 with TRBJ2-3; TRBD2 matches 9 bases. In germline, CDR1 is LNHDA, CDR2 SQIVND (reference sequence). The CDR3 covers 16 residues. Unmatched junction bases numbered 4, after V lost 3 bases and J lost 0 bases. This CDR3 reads CASSIPTSGSTDTQYF. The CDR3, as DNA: TGTGCCAGTAGTATCCCGACTAGCGGAAGCACAGATACGCAGTATTTT.

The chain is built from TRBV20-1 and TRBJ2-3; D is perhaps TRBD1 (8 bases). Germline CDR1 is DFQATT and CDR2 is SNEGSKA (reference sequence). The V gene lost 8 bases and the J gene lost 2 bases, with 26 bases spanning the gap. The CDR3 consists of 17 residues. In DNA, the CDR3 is TGCAGTCCACAGGGGGGCCGGGGGGCGGGGGTCACAGATACGCAGTATTTT. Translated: CSPQGGRGAGVTDTQYF.

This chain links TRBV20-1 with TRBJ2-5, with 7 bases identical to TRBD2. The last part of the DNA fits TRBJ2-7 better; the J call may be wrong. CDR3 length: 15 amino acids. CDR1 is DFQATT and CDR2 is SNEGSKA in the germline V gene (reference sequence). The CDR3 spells CSARARGTGGSEQYF. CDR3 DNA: TGCAGTGCTAGGGCCAGAGGGACGGGAGGAAGCGAGCAGTACTTC.

As DNA, the CDR3 is TGTGCCACCAGCAGAGAATTCGGCGGGCCGTACAATGAGCAGTTCTTC. Encoded protein: CATSREFGGPYNEQFF. This rearrangement joins TRBV15 to TRBJ2-1, with D tentatively TRBD2 (5 bases). The CDR3 covers 16 residues. CDR1 is LNHNV and CDR2 is YYDKDF in the germline V gene (reference sequence). Trimming left V 0 bases short and J 4 bases short, with 13 bases between.